This passage covers 5 T cell receptor beta chains from one sample sequenced in a study of shared clonotypes between healthy human individuals. Some clones are missing from TCRdb's copy, which holds only in-frame ones; the method was immunoSEQ multiplex PCR. The repertoire has 520,000 or so clones, 79% of them found once; the top ten carry 10% to 15%. The material sequenced was PBMCs. The receptors shown here come from a middle-aged woman in good health. Some clones in this sample may be carry-over from other donors' samples.

This chain connects TRBV28 to TRBJ1-5; D not certain. V lost 8 bases and J 2 bases, leaving 16 bases between the germline ends. CDR3 length equals 15 residues. Looked up from germline, CDR1 is MDHEN and CDR2 is SYDVKM. The CDR3 region has the DNA TGTGCCAGCGTGGGAGGGTTCTTAGGCAATCAGCCCCAGCATTTT. Protein sequence: CASVGGFLGNQPQHF.

This clone was detected many times. The chain joins TRBV2 to TRBJ1-1; the D gene is possibly TRBD1 (5 bases). The CDR3 extends over 13 amino acids. Germline CDR1 is SNHLY and CDR2 is FYNNEI. V was cut by 7 bases and J by 3 bases, with 12 bases left in between. CDR3 sequence: CASINGGDTEAFF. CDR3 nucleotide sequence: TGTGCCAGCATTAATGGGGGAGACACTGAAGCTTTCTTT.

The J gene is TRBJ2-7, the V gene TRBV6-1; a possible D gene is TRBD1 (5 bases). Germline CDR1 reads MNHNS; CDR2 reads SASEGT. With 10 bases removed from V and 2 bases from J, the gap between germline ends came to 15 bases. The CDR3 has 13 amino acids. The CDR3 loop is CATARDSAYEQYF. As DNA, the CDR3 is TGTGCCACCGCCCGAGACAGCGCCTACGAGCAGTACTTC.

The chain combines TRBV30 with TRBJ2-6; D is perhaps TRBD2 (5 bases). Germline loops: CDR1 GTSNPN, CDR2 SVGIG (reference sequence). The CDR3 loop spans 15 amino acids. V gave up 3 bases and J gave up 0 bases, with 9 bases separating them. The CDR3 region has the DNA TGTGCCTGGAGCCGGACTTTCTCTGGGGCCAACGTCCTGACTTTC. It yields the protein CAWSRTFSGANVLTF.

The chain links TRBV19 to TRBJ1-4, with 9 nucleotides matching TRBD1. This CDR3 spans 15 amino acids. Germline lookup yields CDR1 LNHDA and CDR2 SQIVND (reference sequence). The trim removed 9 bases at V and 2 bases at J, leaving 7 bases unmatched. The CDR3 sequence: CASRGQGATNEKLFF. DNA for the CDR3: TGTGCCAGCAGGGGACAGGGTGCTACTAATGAAAAACTGTTTTTT.